The 20 T cell receptor beta chains reported below all come from one sample, sequenced in a study of radiation and T cells in renal cell carcinoma. The method was immunoSEQ multiplex PCR; TCRdb's version includes in-frame clones alone and lacks a portion of them. The sample lists about 120,000 clones; roughly four fifths were seen once. The time point is: blood 2 weeks post-SBRT. Regarding treatment: 15 Gy SBRT to primary tumor, nephrectomy 4 weeks later. This sample comprised blood, obtained from a patient whose treatment included radiotherapy and nephrectomy. These receptors were collected from a woman aged 55 to 70 with renal cell carcinoma.

The J gene is TRBJ2-5, the V gene TRBV6-5, with D unresolved. The ends were cut back, 0 bases at V and 4 bases at J, with 12 bases in the middle. In germline, CDR1 is MNHEY, CDR2 SVGAGI. The CDR3 is 15 residues long. CDR3 loop: CASSYSTGVLETQYF. The CDR3 nucleotides read TGTGCCAGCAGTTACTCGACTGGGGTCTTAGAGACCCAGTACTTC.

Here the CDR3 reads CASSYSWGGNYGYTF. CDR3 coding DNA: TGTGCCAGCAGTTACAGCTGGGGGGGAAACTATGGCTACACCTTC. The chain combines TRBV6-6 with TRBJ1-2, with D tentatively TRBD1 (5 bases). V was shortened by 2 bases and J by 2 bases, with 12 bases between the two germline ends. CDR1 and CDR2 (germline): MNHNY, SVGAGI (reference sequence). This CDR3 has 15 amino acids.

Only a few counts were recorded for this clone. V and J are TRBV2 and TRBJ1-2; tentatively, D is TRBD1 (5 bases). The length of the CDR3 is 16 residues. Germline lookup yields CDR1 SNHLY and CDR2 FYNNEI. Trimming removed 1 base at V and 0 bases at J, with 12 bases between. CDR3 residues: CASSEGGGLANYGYTF. CDR3 bases: TGTGCCAGCAGTGAAGGCGGGGGGTTGGCTAACTATGGCTACACCTTC.

The V gene is TRBV2, the J gene TRBJ1-5; D is perhaps TRBD1 (6 bases). Trimming removed 6 bases from V and 2 bases from J, with 11 bases in between. In germline, CDR1 is SNHLY, CDR2 FYNNEI. The CDR3 consists of 14 residues. Written as DNA, the CDR3 is TGTGCCAGCAGCGAACAGGGACGCAATCAGCCCCAGCATTTT. Protein: CASSEQGRNQPQHF.

The genes are TRBV27 and TRBJ2-3; 8 bases align to TRBD1. V was clipped by 3 bases and J by 1 base; unmatched bases: 6. Germline assignment: CDR1 MNHEY and CDR2 SMNVEV (reference sequence). This CDR3 region has 16 residues. The DNA of the CDR3 is TGTGCCAGCAGTTTTAGACAGGGGTCGGGCACAGATACGCAGTATTTT. Translating gives CASSFRQGSGTDTQYF.

The chain carries TRBV14 and TRBJ1-1, with a tentative D call TRBD1 (5 bases). The V end lost 2 bases, the J end lost 1 base, and 14 bases lay between the germline ends. The V gene's germline CDR1 is SGHDN and CDR2 FVKESK. This CDR3 contains 16 residues. CDR3 sequence reads: CASSQRGTKGNTEAFF. CDR3 DNA: TGTGCCAGCAGCCAAAGGGGCACCAAGGGGAACACTGAAGCTTTCTTT.

The rearrangement uses TRBV5-1 and TRBJ2-7; TRBD2 agrees at 10 bases. Germline V CDR1 and CDR2: SGHRS, YFSETQ. After removal of 1 base from V and 2 bases from J, the junction contained 3 bases not matched to a gene. The CDR3 sequence is 15 residues long. This CDR3 reads CASSLTSGIAYEQYF. The CDR3 DNA reads TGCGCCAGCAGCTTGACTAGCGGGATCGCCTACGAGCAGTACTTC.

The genes are TRBV7-2 and TRBJ2-1; D is possibly TRBD1 or TRBD2 (5 bases each). This CDR3 has 22 residues. Per the germline V gene, CDR1 is SGHTA and CDR2 is FQGNSA. V was pared by 0 bases and J by 7 bases, with 34 bases between. The CDR3 reads CASSLARGPPRSWGGQSNEQFF. CDR3 coding DNA: TGTGCCAGCAGCTTAGCTCGGGGACCGCCGCGGTCTTGGGGCGGTCAGTCGAATGAGCAGTTCTTC.

The chain couples TRBV2 to TRBJ1-1; maybe TRBD1 (6 bases). Trimming cost V 5 bases and J 0 bases, with 13 bases left between them. Germline values: CDR1 SNHLY, CDR2 FYNNEI. The CDR3 contains 15 residues. The CDR3 protein is CASSTAGHMNTEAFF. As DNA, the CDR3 is TGTGCCAGCAGTACAGCGGGACATATGAACACTGAAGCTTTCTTT.

The chain has TRBV2 and TRBJ2-1, with TRBD1 matching 11 bases. V was pared by 10 bases and J by 9 bases, with 11 bases of the junction left unmatched. CDR1 and CDR2 from the germline V gene are SNHLY and FYNNEI. There are 14 residues in the CDR3. CDR3 nucleotides: TGTGCCATCCCCGGACAGGGGGCGCTTGGTGAGCAGTTCTTC. Protein product: CAIPGQGALGEQFF.

This sequence joins TRBV5-6 and TRBJ1-5, with D unclear. CDR3 length: 15 amino acids. Trimming took 5 bases from V and 0 from J, leaving 12 bases between them. Germline assignment: CDR1 SGHDT and CDR2 YYEEEE. CDR3 in amino acids: CASSSTANSNQPQHF. In DNA, the CDR3 is TGTGCCAGCAGTTCGACTGCAAATAGCAATCAGCCCCAGCATTTT.

This chain links TRBV28 with TRBJ2-3; D is undetermined. The CDR3 length is 15 residues. Trimming removed 2 bases at V and 5 bases at J, with 14 bases between. The germline CDR1 and CDR2 sequences are MDHEN and SYDVKM. The CDR3 DNA follows: TGTGCCAGCAGTTTAAGAGCCATAATGGGAGATACGCAGTATTTT. Its translation is CASSLRAIMGDTQYF.

This clone was found a few times. V usage is TRBV4-2 and J usage is TRBJ1-2; 8 bases are shared with TRBD1. Germline V gene data show CDR1 as LGHNA and CDR2 as YNFKEQ. Trimming at V came to 4 bases and at J to 3 bases, leaving 4 bases not matched to a gene. The CDR3 contains 14 residues. Here the CDR3 reads CASSPTGEDYGYTF. Written as DNA, the CDR3 is TGTGCCAGCAGCCCGACAGGGGAGGACTATGGCTACACCTTC.

The chain carries TRBV6-6 and TRBJ2-5; D not resolved. The CDR3 runs 12 residues. V dropped 3 bases and J dropped 2 bases, with 4 bases sitting between them. Germline CDR1 reads MNHNY; CDR2 reads SVGAGI (reference sequence). CDR3 coding DNA: TGTGCCAGCAGTTATCCACAAGAGACCCAGTACTTC. This sequence encodes CASSYPQETQYF.

J is TRBJ1-2 and V is TRBV6-5; the D is unclear. The CDR3 totals 15 residues. Germline V CDR1 and CDR2: MNHEY, SVGAGI. V lost 6 bases and J lost 0, with 14 bases in between. CDR3 in amino acids: CASRSSGEANYGYTF. Written as DNA, the CDR3 is TGTGCCAGCAGATCCTCCGGGGAAGCTAACTATGGCTACACCTTC.

V gene TRBV5-1 combines with J gene TRBJ1-2; maybe TRBD1 (5 bases). V was trimmed by 3 bases and J by 0 bases, leaving 9 bases between them. This CDR3 spans 14 amino acids. Germline-derived CDR1 and CDR2 are SGHRS and YFSETQ. This chain's CDR3 is CASSSGRTNYGYTF. The CDR3 DNA is TGCGCCAGCAGCTCGGGGCGGACTAACTATGGCTACACCTTC.

The chain recombines TRBV19 with TRBJ1-6; D is unclear. CDR3 length: 14 amino acids. The germline CDR1 and CDR2 sequences are LNHDA and SQIVND (reference sequence). Trimming took 8 bases from V and 0 from J, leaving 8 bases between them. The CDR3 sequence is CASSGFSYNSPLHF. For the CDR3, the DNA is TGTGCCAGTTCTGGGTTCTCCTATAATTCACCCCTCCACTTT.

The rearrangement joins TRBV4-2 to TRBJ2-7, with D possibly TRBD1 on 5 matching bases. V lost 0 bases to trimming and J lost 2 bases, with 8 bases between them. Germline CDR1 and CDR2: LGHNA and YNFKEQ. CDR3 size: 14 residues. The CDR3: CASSQDPGPYEQYF. The CDR3 DNA sequence: TGTGCCAGCAGCCAAGATCCAGGGCCCTACGAGCAGTACTTC.

This clone was observed once. V usage is TRBV6-1 and J usage is TRBJ1-5; 7 bases are shared with TRBD1. The CDR3 totals 13 residues. The germline V gene has CDR1 MNHNS and CDR2 SASEGT. V lost 6 bases, J lost 4 bases, and 3 bases stayed unmatched. CDR3: CASRDRSNQPQHF. CDR3 bases: TGTGCCAGCAGGGACAGGTCAAATCAGCCCCAGCATTTT.

The chain couples TRBV5-1 to TRBJ1-2; D is unclear. The CDR3 extends over 14 amino acids. Trimming shortened V by 0 bases and J by 1 base, and 7 bases separated the two germline ends. Germline CDR1 reads SGHRS; CDR2 reads YFSETQ. The CDR3, as DNA: TGCGCCAGCAGCTTGGGACAAAGTAACTATGGCTACACCTTC. This encodes CASSLGQSNYGYTF.